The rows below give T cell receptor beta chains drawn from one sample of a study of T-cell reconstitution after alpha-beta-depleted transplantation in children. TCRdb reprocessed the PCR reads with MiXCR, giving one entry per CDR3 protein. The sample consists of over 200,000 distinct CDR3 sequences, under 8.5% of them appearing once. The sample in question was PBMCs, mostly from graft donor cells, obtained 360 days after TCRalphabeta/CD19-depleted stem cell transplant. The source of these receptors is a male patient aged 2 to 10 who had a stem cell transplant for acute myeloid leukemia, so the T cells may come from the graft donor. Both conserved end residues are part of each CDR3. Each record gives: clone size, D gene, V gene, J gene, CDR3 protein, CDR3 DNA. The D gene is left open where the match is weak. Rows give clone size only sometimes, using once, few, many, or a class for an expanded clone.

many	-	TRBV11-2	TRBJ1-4	CASARWAAGNEKLFF	TGTGCCAGCGCCCGGTGGGCAGCTGGAAATGAAAAACTGTTTTTT
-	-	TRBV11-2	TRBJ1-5	CASSLVWDQPQHF	TGTGCCAGCAGCTTAGTATGGGATCAGCCCCAGCATTTT
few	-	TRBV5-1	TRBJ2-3	CASSLIAGTDTQYF	TGCGCCAGCAGCTTGATCGCAGGCACAGATACGCAGTATTTT
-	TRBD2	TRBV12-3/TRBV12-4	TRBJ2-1	CASSPRTSGPQDEQFF	TGTGCCAGCAGCCCCCGGACTAGCGGCCCTCAAGATGAGCAGTTCTTC
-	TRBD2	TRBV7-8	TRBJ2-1	CASSLATLAGGRGYNEQFF	TGTGCCAGCAGCTTAGCAACACTAGCGGGAGGTCGGGGTTACAATGAGCAGTTCTTC
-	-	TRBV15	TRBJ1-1	CATSRDGEAFF	TGTGCCACCAGCAGAGATGGTGAAGCTTTCTTT
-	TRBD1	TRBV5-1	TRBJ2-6	CASSLDRGSGANVLTF	TGCGCCAGCAGCTTAGACAGGGGGTCTGGGGCCAACGTCCTGACTTTC
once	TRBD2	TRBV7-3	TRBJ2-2	CASSLRLAGGPHTGELFF	TGTGCCAGCAGCTTACGACTAGCGGGAGGTCCCCACACCGGGGAGCTGTTTTTT
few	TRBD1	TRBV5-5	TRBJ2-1	CASSLTGGGYNEQFF	TGTGCCAGCAGCTTGACAGGGGGCGGTTACAATGAGCAGTTCTTC
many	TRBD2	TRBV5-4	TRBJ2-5	CASSLGLAGPVRETQYF	TGTGCCAGCAGCTTAGGACTAGCGGGACCGGTACGGGAGACCCAGTACTTC
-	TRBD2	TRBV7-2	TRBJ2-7	CASSGASGTSAEQYF	TGTGCCAGCAGCGGGGCTAGCGGGACCTCCGCCGAGCAGTACTTC
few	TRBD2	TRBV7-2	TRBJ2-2	CASSFLAGGPNAGELFF	TGTGCCAGCAGCTTTCTAGCGGGGGGGCCTAACGCCGGGGAGCTGTTTTTT
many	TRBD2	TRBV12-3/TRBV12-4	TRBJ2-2	CASSLRVAGYTGELFF	TGTGCCAGCAGTTTGAGGGTAGCGGGGTACACCGGGGAGCTGTTTTTT
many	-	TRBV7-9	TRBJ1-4	CASSLQGNEKLFF	TGTGCCAGCAGCTTACAGGGAAATGAAAAACTGTTTTTT
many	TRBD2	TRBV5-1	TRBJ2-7	CASSFGPLGTSGISEQYF	TGCGCCAGCAGCTTCGGACCCCTCGGGACTAGCGGGATCTCCGAGCAGTACTTC
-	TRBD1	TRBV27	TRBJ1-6	CASSPRDRGEYNSPLHF	TGTGCCAGCAGTCCCCGGGACAGGGGGGAATATAATTCACCCCTCCACTTT
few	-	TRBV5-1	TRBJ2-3	CASSQLDSTDTQYF	TGCGCCAGCAGCCAGCTGGACAGCACAGATACGCAGTATTTT
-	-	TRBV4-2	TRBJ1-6	CASSQVRGRDSPLHF	TGTGCCAGCAGCCAAGTCCGGGGGAGGGATTCACCCCTCCACTTT
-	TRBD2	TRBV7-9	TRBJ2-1	CASSSILAGVRDEQFF	TGTGCCAGCAGCTCCATCCTAGCGGGAGTTAGGGATGAGCAGTTCTTC
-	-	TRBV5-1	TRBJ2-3	CASSLEPDPDTQYF	TGCGCCAGCAGCTTGGAACCGGACCCAGATACGCAGTATTTT
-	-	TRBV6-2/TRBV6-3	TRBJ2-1	CAVSQEGGRANEQFF	TGTGCCGTGAGCCAGGAAGGGGGGAGGGCCAATGAGCAGTTCTTC
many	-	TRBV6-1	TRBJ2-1	CASKGQGIYNEQFF	TGTGCCAGCAAGGGGCAGGGAATTTACAATGAGCAGTTCTTC
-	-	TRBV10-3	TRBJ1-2	CAISWNYGYTF	TGTGCCATCAGTTGGAACTATGGCTACACCTTC
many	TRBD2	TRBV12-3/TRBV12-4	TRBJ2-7	CASSPQSPSSGAYEQYF	TGTGCCAGCAGTCCGCAGTCCCCCTCTAGCGGGGCCTACGAGCAGTACTTC
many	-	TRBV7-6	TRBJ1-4	CASSLAFREKLFF	TGTGCCAGCAGCTTAGCGTTCCGAGAAAAACTGTTTTTT
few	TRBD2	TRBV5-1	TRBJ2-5	CASSSNLAGDMETQYF	TGCGCCAGCAGCTCTAATCTAGCGGGGGATATGGAGACCCAGTACTTC
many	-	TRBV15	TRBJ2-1	CATSRDSGYEQFF	TGTGCCACCAGCAGAGATTCGGGTTATGAGCAGTTCTTC
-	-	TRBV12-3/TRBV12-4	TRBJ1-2	CASAGTAHGYTF	TGTGCCAGTGCCGGGACGGCTCATGGCTACACCTTC
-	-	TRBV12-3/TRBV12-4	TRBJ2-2	CASSSGYTGELFF	TGTGCCAGCAGTTCCGGATACACCGGGGAGCTGTTTTTT
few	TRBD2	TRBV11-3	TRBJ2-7	CASSLVTRGGTSGSYEQYF	TGTGCCAGCAGCTTAGTTACCCGAGGCGGGACTAGCGGGAGCTACGAGCAGTACTTC